The entry that follows covers one TCR beta chain sequence. Its antigen is not identified. This record belongs to a study of T cell clonotyping in hematopoietic cell transplantation. Findings of the study overall: Few recipient clonotypes overlapped donors; over 97% were de novo at given depth. No sorting was done, leaving CD4 and CD8 contributions mixed. Recipient TCR diversity dropped after transplant; expanded clonotypes rose from day 30 to 180.

The germline gives CDR1 SGHVS, CDR2 FQNEAQ. After removal of 5 bases from V and 10 bases from J, the junction contained 7 bases not matched to a gene. The CDR3 consists of 14 residues. The table came from immunoSEQ multiplex PCR; TCRdb's copy has only in-frame clones and leaves some out. Of some 40,000 clones listed, 94% are singletons. The chain employs TRBV7-8 and TRBJ1-6; 8 bases fit TRBD1. The source is a woman in her forties or fifties in good health. Some clones in this sample may be carry-over from other donors' samples. The specimen sequenced was peripheral blood mononuclear cells. The CDR3 bases are TGTGCCAGCAGCCCGGGACAGGCCGCCTCACCCCTCCACTTT. Its protein is CASSPGQAASPLHF.